Given below is one T cell receptor (beta chain) in context. The data are from a study of OX40 agonist ivuxolimab in advanced cancers. Study background: Every 2 weeks, ivuxolimab was infused into the patients intravenously at between 0.01 and 10 mg/kg. Melanoma, hepatocellular carcinoma, head and neck or renal cell cancer occurred in dose-escalation patients.

The length of the CDR3 is 16 residues. Trimming cost V 5 bases and J 3 bases; bases outside gene matches: 4. From germline, CDR1 is SGHTA and CDR2 FQGNSA. TCRdb's table, derived via immunoSEQ multiplex PCR, lists solely in-frame clones and lacks some. The sample consists of about 45,000 clones, about four fifths of them appearing once. The V and J genes are TRBV7-2 and TRBJ2-1; the match to TRBD2 covers 13 bases. The sequences come from CD4+ or CD8+ T cells sorted from blood, collected in a trial of the OX40 agonist ivuxolimab. This TCR was sampled from an adult with an advanced solid tumor such as melanoma, head and neck, liver or kidney cancer. The CDR3 loop is CASSETSGGYYNEQFF. The CDR3 bases are TGTGCCAGCAGCGAGACTAGCGGGGGGTACTACAATGAGCAGTTCTTC.